The 21 T cell receptor beta chains presented below share a single source sample, sequenced in a study of blood T cell repertoires in COVID-19. Produced via immunoSEQ multiplex PCR; TCRdb's table is partial and in-frame only. The repertoire includes roughly 230,000 clones, over 80% of them detected once, and around 27% sits in the top ten. The sequencing input was peripheral blood. These receptors came from a man aged 35 to 55 with acute or convalescent COVID-19.

This sequence joins TRBV11-3 and TRBJ2-3, with 10 nucleotides matching TRBD2. V lost 5 bases to trimming and J lost 5 bases; unmatched junction nucleotides: 16. The CDR3 is 18 residues long. Germline V gene data show CDR1 as SGHNT and CDR2 as YENEEA. The CDR3 nucleotides are TGTGCCAGCAGCCCTTCCTCACGTCTAGCGGGAGTGATAGATACGCAGTATTTT. It translates to CASSPSSRLAGVIDTQYF.

The chain is built from TRBV9 and TRBJ2-5; TRBD1 might be the D (5 bases). The CDR3 loop spans 15 amino acids. The germline V gene has CDR1 SGDLS and CDR2 YYNGEE. V was clipped by 1 base and J by 2 bases, with 12 bases between them. CDR3 sequence (DNA): TGTGCCAGCAGCGTATTCCCGACAGTACAAGAGACCCAGTACTTC. Translated: CASSVFPTVQETQYF. The full variable domain, completed using reference TRBV9 and TRBJ2-5, is DSGVTQTPKHLITATGQRVTLRCSPRSGDLSVYWYQQSLDQGLQFLIQYYNGEERAKGNILERFSAQQFPDLHSELNLSSLELGDSALYFCASSVFPTVQETQYFGPGTRLLVL.

Worth noting for this clone: The sample has other DNA sequences that encode this CDR3 too. V and J are TRBV5-1 and TRBJ1-3; D is perhaps TRBD1 (5 bases). Trimming pared 1 base from V and 0 bases from J, leaving 8 bases between. The CDR3 has 15 amino acids. Germline lookup yields CDR1 SGHRS and CDR2 YFSETQ. This CDR3 is CASSLTGGSGNTIYF. CDR3 coding DNA: TGCGCCAGCAGCTTGACGGGGGGCTCTGGAAACACCATATATTTT.

The gene calls are TRBV7-3 and TRBJ2-4, with 7 bases aligning to TRBD1. The trim removed 6 bases at V and 0 bases at J, leaving 5 bases unmatched. This CDR3 has 15 amino acids. Looked up from germline, CDR1 is SGHTA and CDR2 is FQGTGA. CDR3 amino acids: CASSSTGLAKNIQYF. DNA of the CDR3: TGTGCCAGCAGTTCGACAGGGCTAGCCAAAAACATTCAGTACTTC. Drawing the rest from reference TRBV7-3 and TRBJ2-4, the complete variable domain is GAGVSQTPSNKVTEKGKYVELRCDPISGHTALYWYRQSLGQGPEFLIYFQGTGAADDSGLPNDRFFAVRPEGSVSTLKIQRTERGDSAVYLCASSSTGLAKNIQYFGAGTRLSVL.

This clone was seen a single time. The V and J genes are TRBV19 and TRBJ1-2; 10 nucleotides align to TRBD1. Trimming cost V 3 bases and J 8 bases; bases outside gene matches: 6. The CDR3 is 14 amino acids. Germline V gives CDR1 LNHDA, CDR2 SQIVND (reference sequence). The CDR3 nucleotides read TGTGCCAGTAGTATTCCGGGGACAGGGGAAGGCTACACCTTC. Translating it yields CASSIPGTGEGYTF.

This chain connects TRBV5-1 to TRBJ1-2; D perhaps matches TRBD1 (6 bases). This CDR3 region has 15 residues. Germline V gene lookup returns CDR1 SGHRS and CDR2 YFSETQ. Trimming pared 2 bases from V and 1 base from J, leaving 12 bases between. The DNA for the CDR3 is TGCGCCAGCAGCTTTGGGAACAGGGATAACTATGGCTACACCTTC. It encodes CASSFGNRDNYGYTF.

This chain joins TRBV6-5 and TRBJ1-2; 9 positions agree with TRBD1. V dropped 4 bases and J dropped 5; count of bases not matched to a gene: 5. Germline assignment: CDR1 MNHEY and CDR2 SVGAGI. This CDR3 contains 14 residues. CDR3 coding DNA: TGTGCCAGCAGTTCCCGGGACAGGGCTTATGGCTACACCTTC. This translates into CASSSRDRAYGYTF.

This chain uses TRBV3-1 (or the pseudogene TRBV3-2) with TRBJ1-5; a weak D match, TRBD1 (6 bases). The V end was cut by 0 bases, the J end by 7 bases, with 13 bases between. CDR3 length: 15 amino acids. Germline V gene data show CDR1 as LGHDT and CDR2 as YNNKEL (reference sequence). CDR3 amino acids: CASSQDLGGEQPQHF. The CDR3 DNA follows: TGTGCCAGCAGCCAAGATTTAGGGGGTGAGCAGCCCCAGCATTTT.

CDR3: CASSQDYPTGELSTEAFF. The CDR3 coding sequence is TGCGCCAGCAGCCAAGATTATCCGACAGGGGAGTTGAGTACTGAAGCTTTCTTT. The V and J genes are TRBV4-1 and TRBJ1-1, with 8 positions matching TRBD1. The CDR3 is 18 residues long. CDR1 is MGHRA, CDR2 YSYEKL, per germline. V was pared by 0 bases and J by 5 bases, with 14 bases of the junction left unmatched.

J is TRBJ1-4 and V is TRBV28; D is uncertain. V was trimmed by 5 bases and J by 7 bases, leaving 14 bases between them. Germline-derived CDR1 and CDR2 are MDHEN and SYDVKM. The CDR3 spans 14 residues. The CDR3 protein is CASSLSVLSEKLFF. The CDR3 coding sequence is TGTGCCAGCAGTCTTAGCGTGTTGTCTGAAAAACTGTTTTTT. Based on the CDR3 plus reference TRBV28 and TRBJ1-4, the full variable domain is DVKVTQSSRYLVKRTGEKVFLECVQDMDHENMFWYRQDPGLGLRLIYFSYDVKMKEKGDIPEGYSVSREKKERFSLILESASTNQTSMYLCASSLSVLSEKLFFGSGTQLSVL.

The gene calls are TRBV6-5 and TRBJ2-1, with D hard to call. The V end was cut by 6 bases, the J end by 3 bases, with 12 bases between. The CDR3 runs 14 residues. CDR1 and CDR2 (germline): MNHEY, SVGAGI. In DNA form, the CDR3 reads TGTGCCAGCAGGGTACTACCACGCTACAATGAGCAGTTCTTC. Protein: CASRVLPRYNEQFF.

The rearrangement joins TRBV4-3 to TRBJ1-5; D is possibly TRBD1 (5 bases). The CDR3 is 15 residues long. Per the germline V gene, CDR1 is LGHNA and CDR2 is YSLEER. With 3 bases removed from V and 0 bases from J, the gap between germline ends came to 9 bases. The CDR3 bases are TGCGCCAGCAGCCAGACAGCTTATAGCAATCAGCCCCAGCATTTT. It encodes CASSQTAYSNQPQHF.

Here the CDR3 reads CSVASGHRYQETQYF. The CDR3 DNA reads TGCAGCGTCGCCTCTGGACACCGGTACCAAGAGACCCAGTACTTC. The genes are TRBV29-1 and TRBJ2-5; possible D gene TRBD1, 5 bases. The CDR3 runs 15 residues. The V gene lost 6 bases and the J gene lost 0 bases, with 17 bases spanning the gap. CDR1 and CDR2 from the germline V gene are SQVTM and ANQGSEA.

This chain uses TRBV20-1 with TRBJ2-7; 8 nucleotides match TRBD1. J was trimmed by 3 bases and V by 7 bases; bases with no gene match: 2. Germline loops: CDR1 DFQATT, CDR2 SNEGSKA (reference sequence). This CDR3 spans 11 amino acids. The CDR3 loop is CSGTGGYEQYF. In nucleotides, the CDR3 is TGCAGTGGTACAGGGGGCTACGAGCAGTACTTC.

The CDR3 here is CASSTGGRAFF. The DNA of the CDR3 is TGTGCCAGCTCGACAGGGGGACGAGCTTTCTTT. This chain joins TRBV12-3 or TRBV12-4 and TRBJ1-1; 9 nucleotides match TRBD1. This CDR3 contains 11 residues. J was trimmed by 10 bases and V by 8 bases; bases with no gene match: 5.

The chain links TRBV24-1 to TRBJ2-1; TRBD2 matches 8 bases. Germline trimming cut 5 bases from V and 7 bases from J; bases unmatched to any gene: 12. The germline CDR1 and CDR2 sequences are KGHDR and SFDVKD. The CDR3 contains 16 residues. For the CDR3, the DNA is TGTGCCACCAGTGCCGGTCCTAGCGGGTGGGGGAATGAGCAGTTCTTC. It specifies CATSAGPSGWGNEQFF.

This chain uses TRBV6-6 with TRBJ1-5, with 7 bases matching TRBD1. The CDR3 totals 14 residues. Germline values: CDR1 MNHNY, CDR2 SVGAGI (reference sequence). After removal of 5 bases from V and 7 bases from J, the junction contained 8 bases not matched to a gene. The CDR3 region is CASSADREVQPQHF. The CDR3 nucleotides read TGTGCCAGCAGTGCCGACAGGGAGGTCCAGCCCCAGCATTTT.

The chain recombines TRBV7-6 with TRBJ1-2; 8 positions agree with TRBD1. Germline CDR1 and CDR2: SGHVS and FNYEAQ. With 1 base clipped from V and 7 bases from J, the junction kept 2 bases outside the gene matches. The CDR3 is made up of 13 amino acids. CDR3: CASSLGRGRGYTF. CDR3 DNA: TGTGCCAGCAGCTTAGGCAGGGGGCGTGGCTACACCTTC.

This chain links TRBV3-1 (or the pseudogene TRBV3-2) with TRBJ1-2; possibly TRBD1 for D (5 bases). The CDR3 spans 15 residues. Trimming took 0 bases from V and 1 from J, leaving 9 bases between them. Looked up from germline, CDR1 is LGHDT and CDR2 is YNNKEL (reference sequence). The CDR3 region has the DNA TGTGCCAGCAGCCAAGACGGGGGGTTTAACTATGGCTACACCTTC. It codes for CASSQDGGFNYGYTF.

The chain couples TRBV15 to TRBJ2-7; TRBD2 aligns across 9 bases. This CDR3 is built from 17 residues. The ends lost 5 bases at V and 5 bases at J; junction bases unmatched: 16. Germline assignment: CDR1 LNHNV and CDR2 YYDKDF (reference sequence). The DNA of the CDR3 is TGTGCCACCAGCGGAGGACATAGCGGGAGAAATATTCACGAGCAGTACTTC. This codes for CATSGGHSGRNIHEQYF.

This clone came up a few times. As DNA, the CDR3 is TGTGCCAGCAGTCTATTAGCGGGAGACTCGTACAATGAGCAGTTCTTC. Translated, it gives CASSLLAGDSYNEQFF. This chain links TRBV2 with TRBJ2-1; 9 bases are shared with TRBD2. In germline, CDR1 is SNHLY, CDR2 FYNNEI. The length of the CDR3 is 16 residues. Trimming took 5 bases from V and 4 from J; bases not matched to a gene: 9. The full variable domain, completed using reference TRBV2 and TRBJ2-1, is EPEVTQTPSHQVTQMGQEVILRCVPISNHLYFYWYRQILGQKVEFLVSFYNNEISEKSEIFDDQFSVERPDGSNFTLKIRSTKLEDSAMYFCASSLLAGDSYNEQFFGPGTRLTVL.